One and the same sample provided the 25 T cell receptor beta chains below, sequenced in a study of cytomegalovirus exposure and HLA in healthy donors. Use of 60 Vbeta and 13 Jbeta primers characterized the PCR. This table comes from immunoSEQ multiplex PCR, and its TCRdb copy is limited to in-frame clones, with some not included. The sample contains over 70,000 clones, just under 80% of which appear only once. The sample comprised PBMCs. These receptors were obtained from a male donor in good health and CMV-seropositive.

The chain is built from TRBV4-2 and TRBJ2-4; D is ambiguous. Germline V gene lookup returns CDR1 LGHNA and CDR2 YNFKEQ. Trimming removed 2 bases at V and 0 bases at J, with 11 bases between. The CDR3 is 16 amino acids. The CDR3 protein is CASSQHQDKAKNIQYF. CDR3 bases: TGTGCCAGCAGCCAACACCAAGACAAAGCCAAAAACATTCAGTACTTC.

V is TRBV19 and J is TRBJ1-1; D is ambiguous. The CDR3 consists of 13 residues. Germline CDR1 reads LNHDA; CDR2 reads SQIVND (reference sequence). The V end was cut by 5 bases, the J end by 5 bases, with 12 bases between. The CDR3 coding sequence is TGTGCCAGTAGTCCGGGGTGGAAAACTGAAGCTTTCTTT. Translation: CASSPGWKTEAFF.

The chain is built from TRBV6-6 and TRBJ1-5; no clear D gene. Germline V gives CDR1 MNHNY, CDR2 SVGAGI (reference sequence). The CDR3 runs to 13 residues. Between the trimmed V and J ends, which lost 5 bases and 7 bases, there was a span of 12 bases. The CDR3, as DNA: TGTGCCAGCAGTCGACCAGGAAACCAGCCCCAGCATTTT. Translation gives CASSRPGNQPQHF.

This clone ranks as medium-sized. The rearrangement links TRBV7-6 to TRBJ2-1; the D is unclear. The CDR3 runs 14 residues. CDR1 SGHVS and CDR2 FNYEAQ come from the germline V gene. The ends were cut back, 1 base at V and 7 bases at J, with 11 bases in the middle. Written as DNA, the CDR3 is TGTGCCAGCAGCTTAGGAGTGGGCGCGAATGAGCAGTTCTTC. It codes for CASSLGVGANEQFF.

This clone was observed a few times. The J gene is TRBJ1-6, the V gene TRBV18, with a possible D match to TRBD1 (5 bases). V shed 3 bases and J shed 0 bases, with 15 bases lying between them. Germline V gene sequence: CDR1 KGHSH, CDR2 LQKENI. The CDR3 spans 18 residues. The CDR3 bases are TGTGCCAGCTCACCGTACAACAACAGGAGCTCCTATAATTCACCCCTCCACTTT. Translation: CASSPYNNRSSYNSPLHF.

The CDR3 DNA reads TGTGCCAGCACCCCCAGAGGACTCAAGGCCTACGAGCAGTACTTC. Protein sequence: CASTPRGLKAYEQYF. The chain is built from TRBV28 and TRBJ2-7; weak D call: TRBD2 (5 bases). The CDR3 runs to 15 residues. Germline V gene data show CDR1 as MDHEN and CDR2 as SYDVKM. The V gene lost 7 bases and the J gene lost 2 bases, with 18 bases spanning the gap.

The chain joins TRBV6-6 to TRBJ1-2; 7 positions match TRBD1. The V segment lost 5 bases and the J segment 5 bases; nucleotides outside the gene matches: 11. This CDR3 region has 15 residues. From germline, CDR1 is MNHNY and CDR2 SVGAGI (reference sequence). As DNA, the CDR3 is TGTGCCAGCAGTGACAGACAGGGTGGGATTTATGGCTACACCTTC. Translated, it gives CASSDRQGGIYGYTF.

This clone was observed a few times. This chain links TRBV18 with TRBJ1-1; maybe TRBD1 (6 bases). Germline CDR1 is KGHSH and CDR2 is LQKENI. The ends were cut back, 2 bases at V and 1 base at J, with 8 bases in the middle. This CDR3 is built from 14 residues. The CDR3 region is CASSPAGENTEAFF. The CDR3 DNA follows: TGTGCCAGCTCACCAGCAGGGGAGAACACTGAAGCTTTCTTT. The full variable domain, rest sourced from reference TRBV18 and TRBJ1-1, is NAGVMQNPRHLVRRRGQEARLRCSPMKGHSHVYWYRQLPEEGLKFMVYLQKENIIDESGMPKERFSAEFPKEGPSILRIQQVVRGDSAAYFCASSPAGENTEAFFGQGTRLTVV.

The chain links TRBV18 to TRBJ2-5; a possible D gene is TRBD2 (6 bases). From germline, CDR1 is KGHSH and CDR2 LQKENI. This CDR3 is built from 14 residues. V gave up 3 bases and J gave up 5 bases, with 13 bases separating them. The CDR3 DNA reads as TGTGCCAGCTCACCGCGGACTAAGGGGGAGACCCAGTACTTC. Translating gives CASSPRTKGETQYF.

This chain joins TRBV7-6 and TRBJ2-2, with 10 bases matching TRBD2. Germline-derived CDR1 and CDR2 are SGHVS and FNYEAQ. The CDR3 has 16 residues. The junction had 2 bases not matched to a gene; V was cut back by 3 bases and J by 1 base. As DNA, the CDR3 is TGTGCCAGCAGCTTGAGCGGGAGGGTGAACACCGGGGAGCTGTTTTTT. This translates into CASSLSGRVNTGELFF.

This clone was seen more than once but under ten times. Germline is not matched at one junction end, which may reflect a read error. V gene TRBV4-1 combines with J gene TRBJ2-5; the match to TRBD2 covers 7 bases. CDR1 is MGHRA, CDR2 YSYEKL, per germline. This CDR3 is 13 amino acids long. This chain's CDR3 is CASSAAGKEAQYF. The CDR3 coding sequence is TGCGCCAGCAGCGCAGCGGGAAAAGAGGCCCAGTACTTC.

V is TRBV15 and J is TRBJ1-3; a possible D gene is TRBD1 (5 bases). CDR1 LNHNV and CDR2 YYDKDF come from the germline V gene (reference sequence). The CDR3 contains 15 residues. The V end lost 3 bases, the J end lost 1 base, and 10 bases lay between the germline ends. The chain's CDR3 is CATSSGSGSGNTIYF. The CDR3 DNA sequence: TGTGCCACCAGCAGCGGTTCAGGGTCTGGAAACACCATATATTTT. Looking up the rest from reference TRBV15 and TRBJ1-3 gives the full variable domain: DAMVIQNPRYQVTQFGKPVTLSCSQTLNHNVMYWYQQKSSQAPKLLFHYYDKDFNNEADTPDNFQSRRPNTSFCFLDIRSPGLGDTAMYLCATSSGSGSGNTIYFGEGSWLTVV.

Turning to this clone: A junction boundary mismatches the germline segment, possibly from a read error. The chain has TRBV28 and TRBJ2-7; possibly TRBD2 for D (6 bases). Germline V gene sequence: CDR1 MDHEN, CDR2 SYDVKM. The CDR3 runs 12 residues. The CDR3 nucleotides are TGTGCCAGCAGTTTAATGATGGGAGGCCAAAACTTC. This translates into CASSLMMGGQNF. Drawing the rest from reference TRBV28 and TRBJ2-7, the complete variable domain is DVKVTQSSRYLVKRTGEKVFLECVQDMDHENMFWYRQDPGLGLRLIYFSYDVKMKEKGDIPEGYSVSREKKERFSLILESASTNQTSMYLCASSLMMGGQNFGPGTRLTVT.

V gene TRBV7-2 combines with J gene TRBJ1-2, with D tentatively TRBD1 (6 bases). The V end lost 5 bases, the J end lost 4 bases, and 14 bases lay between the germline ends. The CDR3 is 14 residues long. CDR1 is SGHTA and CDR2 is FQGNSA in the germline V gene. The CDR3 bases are TGTGCCAGCAGCCCTGGACAGAGCGCCTATGGCTACACCTTC. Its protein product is CASSPGQSAYGYTF.

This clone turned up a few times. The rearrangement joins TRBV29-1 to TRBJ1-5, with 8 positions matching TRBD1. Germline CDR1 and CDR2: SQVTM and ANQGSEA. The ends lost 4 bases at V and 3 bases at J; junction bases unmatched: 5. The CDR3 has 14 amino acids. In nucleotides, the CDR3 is TGCAGCGTTGTTGAGGGACAGGACAATCAGCCCCAGCATTTT. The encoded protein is CSVVEGQDNQPQHF.

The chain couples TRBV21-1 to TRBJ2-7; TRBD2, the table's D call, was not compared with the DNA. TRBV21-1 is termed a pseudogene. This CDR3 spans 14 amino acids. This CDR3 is CASSNPEREPEQYF. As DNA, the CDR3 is TGTGCCAGCAGCAACCCCGAGCGGGAGCCCGAGCAGTACTTC.

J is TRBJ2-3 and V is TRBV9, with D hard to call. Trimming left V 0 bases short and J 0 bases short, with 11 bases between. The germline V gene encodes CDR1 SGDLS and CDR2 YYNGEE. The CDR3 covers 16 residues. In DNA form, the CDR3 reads TGTGCCAGCAGCGTAGAAGTGAGCCGAAGCACAGATACGCAGTATTTT. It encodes CASSVEVSRSTDTQYF.

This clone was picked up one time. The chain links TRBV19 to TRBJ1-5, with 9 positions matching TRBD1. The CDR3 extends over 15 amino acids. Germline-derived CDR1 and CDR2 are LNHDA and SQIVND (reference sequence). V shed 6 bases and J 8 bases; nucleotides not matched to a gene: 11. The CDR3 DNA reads TGTGCCAGTAGCCCCGGGACAGGGATGGTTGAGCCCCAGCATTTT. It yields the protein CASSPGTGMVEPQHF.

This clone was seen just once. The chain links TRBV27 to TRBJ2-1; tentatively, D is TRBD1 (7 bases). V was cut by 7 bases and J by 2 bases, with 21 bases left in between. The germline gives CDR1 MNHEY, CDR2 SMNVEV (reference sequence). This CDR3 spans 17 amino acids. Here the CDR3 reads CASKGGTGTAAYNEQFF. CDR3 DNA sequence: TGTGCCAGCAAGGGGGGAACCGGGACAGCGGCCTACAATGAGCAGTTCTTC.

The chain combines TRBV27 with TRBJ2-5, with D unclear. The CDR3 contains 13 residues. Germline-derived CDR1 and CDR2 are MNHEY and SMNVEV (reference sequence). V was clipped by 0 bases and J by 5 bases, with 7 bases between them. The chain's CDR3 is CASSLSVRETQYF. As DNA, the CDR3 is TGTGCCAGCAGTTTATCAGTCAGGGAGACCCAGTACTTC.

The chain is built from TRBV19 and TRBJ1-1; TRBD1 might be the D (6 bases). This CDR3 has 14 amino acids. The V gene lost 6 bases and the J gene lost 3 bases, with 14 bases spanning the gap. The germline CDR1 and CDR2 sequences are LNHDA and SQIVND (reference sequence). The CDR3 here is CASRIQGLDTEAFF. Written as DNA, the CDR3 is TGTGCCAGTAGAATACAGGGCCTTGACACTGAAGCTTTCTTT.

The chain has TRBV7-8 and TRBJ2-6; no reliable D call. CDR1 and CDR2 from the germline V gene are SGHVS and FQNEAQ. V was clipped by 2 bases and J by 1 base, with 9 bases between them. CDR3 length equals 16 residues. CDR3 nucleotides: TGTGCCAGCAGCTTACCGGGTCGGTCTGGGGCCAACGTCCTGACTTTC. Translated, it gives CASSLPGRSGANVLTF.

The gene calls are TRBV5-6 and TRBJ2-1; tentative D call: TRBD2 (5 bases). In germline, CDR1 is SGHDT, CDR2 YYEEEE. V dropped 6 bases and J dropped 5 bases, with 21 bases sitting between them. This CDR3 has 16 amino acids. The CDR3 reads CASIGFAVTGNNEQFF. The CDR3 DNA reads TGTGCCAGCATTGGGTTCGCGGTGACGGGAAACAATGAGCAGTTCTTC.

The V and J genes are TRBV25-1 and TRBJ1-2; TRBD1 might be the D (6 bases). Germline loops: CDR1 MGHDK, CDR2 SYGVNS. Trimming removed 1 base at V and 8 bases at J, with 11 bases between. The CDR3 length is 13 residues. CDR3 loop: CASSESGAEGYTF. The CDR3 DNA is TGTGCCAGCAGTGAATCAGGGGCTGAGGGCTACACCTTC.

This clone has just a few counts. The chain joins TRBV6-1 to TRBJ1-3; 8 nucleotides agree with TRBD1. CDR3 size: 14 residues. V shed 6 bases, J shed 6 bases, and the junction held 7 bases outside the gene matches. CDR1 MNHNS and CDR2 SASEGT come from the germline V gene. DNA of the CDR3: TGTGCCAGCAGGAGACAGGGGCAACCAAACACCATATATTTT. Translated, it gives CASRRQGQPNTIYF.